The 20 T cell receptor beta chains below come from one sample, sequenced in a study of blood T cell repertoires in COVID-19. Sequencing was performed with immunoSEQ multiplex PCR; in TCRdb, only in-frame clones are kept and a portion is missing. Of approximately 76,000 clones listed, about 86% are singletons. The sequenced material came from peripheral blood. The receptors derive from an older man in a cohort sampled during active COVID-19.

The chain joins TRBV12-3 or TRBV12-4 to TRBJ2-2; TRBD1 matches 7 bases. Losses at the gene ends were 6 bases for V and 7 bases for J; bases not matched to a gene: 5. The CDR3 sequence is 13 residues long. The CDR3 nucleotides read TGTGCCAGCAGAACAGGGGATGGCGGGGAGCTGTTTTTT. Translation gives CASRTGDGGELFF.

The chain is built from TRBV19 and TRBJ1-2; 9 nucleotides agree with TRBD1. V lost 7 bases and J lost 2; bases outside the gene matches: 5. The CDR3 is 14 residues long. Germline CDR1 is LNHDA and CDR2 is SQIVND (reference sequence). The CDR3 here is CASKGTGGNYGYTF. CDR3 bases: TGTGCCAGTAAGGGTACAGGGGGCAACTATGGCTACACCTTC.

This sequence joins TRBV5-6 and TRBJ1-2, with D perhaps matching TRBD1 (6 bases). The V end was cut by 4 bases, the J end by 2 bases, with 15 bases between. CDR1 is SGHDT and CDR2 is YYEEEE in the germline V gene. The CDR3 runs to 15 residues. The CDR3 DNA sequence: TGTGCCAGCAGCATCAGAAACAGGGAGAACTATGGCTACACCTTC. Translated: CASSIRNRENYGYTF.

The J gene is TRBJ1-5, the V gene TRBV11-3, with D hard to call. V was clipped by 0 bases and J by 3 bases, with 12 bases between them. Germline CDR1 reads SGHNT; CDR2 reads YENEEA. CDR3 length equals 16 residues. CDR3 nucleotides: TGTGCCAGCAGCTTAGATTCCCCTGTTAACAATCAGCCCCAGCATTTT. It codes for CASSLDSPVNNQPQHF.

V usage is TRBV7-2 and J usage is TRBJ2-7; TRBD1 agrees at 7 bases. Germline assignment: CDR1 SGHTA and CDR2 FQGNSA. The V and J ends lost 2 bases and 5 bases, in that order; junction bases with no gene match: 12. CDR3 length equals 16 residues. The chain's CDR3 is CASSLRHRGIRNEQYF. CDR3 nucleotide sequence: TGTGCCAGCAGCTTACGTCACAGGGGAATCAGGAACGAGCAGTACTTC.

The J gene is TRBJ2-2, the V gene TRBV5-1, with a possible D match to TRBD2 (6 bases). The CDR3 is made up of 16 amino acids. Looked up from germline, CDR1 is SGHRS and CDR2 is YFSETQ. Trimming stripped 0 bases from V and 7 bases from J, with 16 bases between. For the CDR3, the DNA is TGCGCCAGCAGCTTGGTTCTAGCGCGTTCAAACGGGGAGCTGTTTTTT. It encodes CASSLVLARSNGELFF.

The chain links TRBV4-1 to TRBJ2-3; 10 nucleotides align to TRBD2. This CDR3 has 12 residues. The germline CDR1 and CDR2 sequences are MGHRA and YSYEKL. V shed 4 bases and J 10 bases; nucleotides not matched to a gene: 2. DNA for the CDR3: TGCGCCAGCAGCCCCACTAGCGGGGCGCAGTATTTT. Translated, it gives CASSPTSGAQYF.

This clone was observed a few times. J is TRBJ1-1 and V is TRBV6-6; 7 bases are a match to TRBD1. This CDR3 contains 13 residues. The V gene end was trimmed by 6 bases and the J gene end by 13 bases; junction bases not matched to a gene: 14. Germline assignment: CDR1 MNHNY and CDR2 SVGAGI (reference sequence). The CDR3 reads CASSRDRERSVFF. CDR3 DNA sequence: TGTGCCAGCAGCCGTGACAGGGAGAGAAGCGTTTTCTTT.

This chain joins TRBV19 and TRBJ1-4; TRBD1 matches 8 bases. V trimming: 8 bases; J trimming: 8 bases; junction bases outside the gene matches: 7. Germline V lookup: CDR1 LNHDA, CDR2 SQIVND (reference sequence). The CDR3 loop spans 13 amino acids. In nucleotides, the CDR3 is TGTGCCAGTCAGGGGGCCCCTAGGGAAAAACTGTTTTTT. Its translation is CASQGAPREKLFF.

This chain uses TRBV4-1 with TRBJ1-6, with a possible D match to TRBD1 (6 bases). This CDR3 is 17 amino acids long. Germline values: CDR1 MGHRA, CDR2 YSYEKL. V was shortened by 4 bases and J by 0 bases, with 13 bases between the two germline ends. In nucleotides, the CDR3 is TGCGCCAGCAGCCCGGACCTACAGGGCTCCTATAATTCACCCCTCCACTTT. Amino acid sequence: CASSPDLQGSYNSPLHF.

The chain couples TRBV7-6 to TRBJ2-7; 8 bases are shared with TRBD1. The germline gives CDR1 SGHVS, CDR2 FNYEAQ. The ends lost 1 base at V and 7 bases at J; junction bases unmatched: 9. This CDR3 region has 15 residues. The CDR3 DNA follows: TGTGCCAGCAGCTTAGGCCCCCAGGGGGCTAATGAGCAGTACGTC. As protein: CASSLGPQGANEQYV.

The rearrangement uses TRBV7-2 and TRBJ2-3; 7 bases are shared with TRBD2. Germline values: CDR1 SGHTA, CDR2 FQGNSA. The J segment lost 2 bases and the V segment lost 2 bases, leaving 4 bases of the junction unmatched. The CDR3 sequence is 15 residues long. CDR3 bases: TGTGCCAGCAGCTTACACGGGACTACCACAGATACGCAGTATTTT. Amino acids: CASSLHGTTTDTQYF.

V usage is TRBV7-6 and J usage is TRBJ2-3, with 11 bases matching TRBD2. Per germline, CDR1 SGHVS and CDR2 FNYEAQ. The CDR3 is 16 residues long. The V gene end was trimmed by 4 bases and the J gene end by 0 bases; junction bases not matched to a gene: 3. The CDR3 is CASSSLAGGSTDTQYF. CDR3 coding DNA: TGTGCCAGCAGCTCCCTAGCGGGGGGAAGCACAGATACGCAGTATTTT.

This clone was counted at least ten times. The rearrangement links TRBV5-6 to TRBJ1-4; possible D gene TRBD1, 5 bases. The CDR3 runs to 16 residues. The V end lost 5 bases, the J end lost 0 bases, and 14 bases lay between the germline ends. CDR1 is SGHDT and CDR2 is YYEEEE in the germline V gene. CDR3 in DNA: TGTGCCAGCAGTTCCGGGCTAGGGGCAACTAATGAAAAACTGTTTTTT. This sequence encodes CASSSGLGATNEKLFF.

The V gene is TRBV6-2 or TRBV6-3, the J gene TRBJ1-2; D gene ambiguous. The CDR3 is made up of 14 amino acids. V gave up 0 bases and J gave up 3 bases, with 8 bases separating them. Germline V gene lookup returns CDR1 MNHEY and CDR2 SVGEGT. The CDR3 region is CASSYSTLDYGYTF. The CDR3 DNA reads TGTGCCAGCAGTTACTCGACATTGGACTATGGCTACACCTTC.

This clone occurred a few times. V gene TRBV6-2 or TRBV6-3 combines with J gene TRBJ2-2, with a weak D call TRBD2 (5 bases). The CDR3 totals 14 residues. Germline CDR1 and CDR2: MNHEY and SVGEGT. The V end lost 2 bases, the J end lost 7 bases, and 11 bases lay between the germline ends. The CDR3 is CASSYPGMGGELFF. DNA of the CDR3: TGTGCCAGCAGTTACCCCGGGATGGGCGGGGAGCTGTTTTTT.

CDR3 in DNA: TGTGCCAGCAGTGAAGAGGCTAGCGGGGGGGAGACCCAGTACTTC. It is translated as CASSEEASGGETQYF. The chain uses TRBV2 and TRBJ2-5; 11 positions agree with TRBD2. Germline V lookup: CDR1 SNHLY, CDR2 FYNNEI. The CDR3 totals 15 residues. The J segment lost 5 bases and the V segment lost 1 base, leaving 3 bases of the junction unmatched.

This chain joins TRBV7-2 and TRBJ2-1, with D possibly matching TRBD2 (5 bases). This CDR3 comprises 14 residues. V shed 4 bases and J shed 6 bases, with 13 bases lying between them. The germline V gene encodes CDR1 SGHTA and CDR2 FQGNSA. The CDR3 coding sequence is TGTGCCAGCAGCTGGAGCGGTGGGAGCAATGAGCAGTTCTTC. Translated: CASSWSGGSNEQFF.

DNA of the CDR3: TGTGCCAGTGGGACAGAGATTAATTCACCCCTCCACTTT. Translated: CASGTEINSPLHF. This chain connects TRBV19 to TRBJ1-6, with TRBD1 matching 7 bases. V shed 8 bases, J shed 6 bases, and the junction held 4 bases outside the gene matches. CDR1 and CDR2 from the germline V gene are LNHDA and SQIVND (reference sequence). The CDR3 loop spans 13 amino acids.

The chain recombines TRBV9 with TRBJ2-5, with 9 bases identical to TRBD2. V was pared by 2 bases and J by 1 base, with 6 bases of the junction left unmatched. The CDR3 covers 16 residues. Germline V CDR1 and CDR2: SGDLS, YYNGEE. The CDR3, as DNA: TGTGCCAGCAGCGTTGACCTGCGGGGGGGCCAAGAGACCCAGTACTTC. It specifies CASSVDLRGGQETQYF.